This TCR beta chain was documented in a study of blood T cell repertoires in COVID-19 (dated by TCRdb to 2020 to 2022). Regarding the study in general: Samples from collaborators originated in the United States, Italy and Spain and spanned both the acute and convalescent phases of COVID-19. The prospective study material was composed of cDNA or gDNA derived from T cells, B-cell-depleted T cells, or PBMCs. Subjects who had been exposed to COVID-19, were actively infected with it, or had recovered from it provided the deeply sampled blood TCRbeta repertoires that made up the dataset. The repertoires were released in a freely available public database meant as a resource for research on the immune response to SARS-CoV-2. Samples came from the ongoing ImmuneRACE study (first 160 participants) plus 1,254 subjects from 6 global collaborators. A de-identified subject ID, COVID-19 status, age in years and sex were almost always included in the sample metadata. Where HLA class I and class II types were available, the types were taken from metadata supplied by the sample provider, not from assay-based typing. Beyond this particular receptor, the publication reports: The amount of clinical and demographic metadata varied by source and participant and was provided uncurated.

TCRbeta CDR3 regions were amplified from genomic DNA by means of the immunoSEQ Assay, a bias-controlled multiplex PCR. In the source study's methods: Nucleated cell counts per sample were estimated from amplification of reference gene primers within the assay. To quantify the absolute abundance of each unique TCRbeta CDR3 rearrangement, sequence reads were collapsed and filtered. Productive Simpson clonality was computed per sample as the square root of Simpson's diversity index over productive rearrangements. TCRdb obtained this table from immuneACCESS and retained in-frame rearrangements with V and J assigned. These tables miss some clones; where compared with another copy, unresolved V genes account for less than half of the shortfall, and the remainder is unexplained. V and J calls and clone size come straight from that table; D and trimming were deduced from the DNA. For this sample there are 70,000 to 75,000 clones; about nine tenths appear just once. Approximately 4.9% of the sample is held by the ten biggest clonotypes.

A note on this clone: What antigen it recognizes has not been identified. Within one base of it there is no much larger clone, and no base qualities were kept.

Each collaborating institution followed its own protocols to collect whole blood in K2EDTA tubes. For TCRbeta analysis, collaborators shipped samples as frozen whole blood, isolated PBMCs, or DNA extracted from either of those sample types. The CDR3 goes from the cysteine to the phenylalanine over 16 residues. The read is trimmed to its CDR3 DNA, 48 bases read in frame from base 1. Via the germline V gene (reference sequence), CDR1 is LGHDT and CDR2 YNNKEL. The junction carries 17 bases between V and J, which are trimmed by 3 bases and 6 bases respectively. The sequencing sample was made of peripheral blood. This TCR derives from a woman younger than 35 with acute or convalescent COVID-19. The rearranged chain carries TRBV3-1 (or the pseudogene TRBV3-2) and TRBJ2-2, with TRBD2 perhaps the D gene, on 6 matching bases. The CDR3 corresponds to CASSHYGGAGSGELFF. Here is the DNA: TGTGCCAGCAGCCATTACGGAGGGGCGGGCTCCGGGGAGCTGTTTTTT.